This TCR beta chain was identified during a study of cytomegalovirus exposure and HLA in healthy donors. PCR amplification relied on 60 Vbeta primers (plus 13 Jbeta primers). The data were produced by immunoSEQ multiplex PCR, yet TCRdb's version contains in-frame clones alone and is incomplete. The sample lists hundreds of thousands of clones, 75% to 80% occurring once. Study conclusions and caveats: In most subjects, TCR beta sequences reportedly gave accurate predictions of HLA-A and HLA-B alleles.

Of note for this clone: Its antigen remains unidentified.

Donors were nominally healthy when sampled, though unrecorded immune exposures were likely. The CDR3 consists of 16 residues. The ends lost 0 bases at V and 4 bases at J; junction bases unmatched: 5. The germline gives CDR1 PRHDT, CDR2 FYEKMQ (reference sequence). The chain combines TRBV13 with TRBJ2-1; TRBD2 matches 8 bases. The sample was PBMCs. This clonotype was obtained from a male donor in good health and CMV-seronegative. In nucleotides, the CDR3 is TGTGCCAGCAGCTTAGGGGGAGCGGGGGCGTACAATGAGCAGTTCTTC. This encodes CASSLGGAGAYNEQFF.